This is a list of T cell receptor beta chains from one sample in a study of T cells in Graves' hyperthyroidism and ophthalmopathy. MiXCR, applied by TCRdb to the multiplex PCR reads, yields one record per CDR3 protein. The sample contains approximately 600,000 distinct CDR3 sequences, more than 20% of which appear only once. The sequencing input was blood. All receptors come from a man under 40 with Graves' ophthalmopathy. Each CDR3 is given with its conserved first and last residue. D genes are given only for firm matches. Clone size is not always given. Where it is, it says once, few, many or a class for expanded clones.

size: many; J: TRBJ2-5; length: 16; V: TRBV28; D: TRBD2; CDR3: CASSLGTSGRHETQYF; DNA: TGTGCCAGCAGTTTAGGGACTAGCGGGAGACACGAGACCCAGTACTTC
size: NA; J: TRBJ2-1; length: 15; V: TRBV9; D: TRBD2; CDR3: CASSDSGTLYNEQFF; DNA: TGTGCCAGCAGCGATAGCGGGACCCTGTACAATGAGCAGTTCTTC
size: NA; J: TRBJ2-2; length: 16; V: TRBV12-3/TRBV12-4; D: TRBD2; CDR3: CASSLGAGTKTGELFF; DNA: TGTGCCAGCAGTTTAGGAGCCGGGACTAAGACCGGGGAGCTGTTTTTT
size: few; J: TRBJ1-2; length: 15; V: TRBV28; D: TRBD1; CDR3: CASSTGGQSNYGYTF; DNA: TGTGCCAGCAGTACGGGGGGACAGAGTAACTATGGCTACACCTTC
size: NA; J: TRBJ2-7; length: 15; V: TRBV5-1; D: TRBD2; CDR3: CASSPSSGRAYEQYF; DNA: TGCGCCAGCAGCCCCTCTAGCGGGAGAGCGTACGAGCAGTACTTC
size: NA; J: TRBJ1-1; length: 14; V: TRBV20-1; D: TRBD1; CDR3: CSASRGGMNTEAFF; DNA: TGCAGTGCTAGCAGAGGGGGCATGAACACTGAAGCTTTCTTT
size: many; J: TRBJ2-1; length: 15; V: TRBV12-3/TRBV12-4; D: TRBD1; CDR3: CASNNRDRGRNEQFF; DNA: TGTGCCAGCAACAACCGGGACAGGGGGAGGAATGAGCAGTTCTTC
size: few; J: TRBJ1-2; length: 14; V: TRBV28; D: NA; CDR3: CASSQGRGHYGYTF; DNA: TGTGCCAGCAGTCAGGGCCGGGGGCACTATGGCTACACCTTC
size: few; J: TRBJ2-2; length: 13; V: TRBV24-1; D: NA; CDR3: CATSDPIHGELFF; DNA: TGTGCCACCAGTGATCCCATACACGGGGAGCTGTTTTTT
size: many; J: TRBJ2-1; length: 15; V: TRBV9; D: NA; CDR3: CASSGGGRPYNEQFF; DNA: TGTGCCAGCAGCGGGGGGGGGCGACCCTACAATGAGCAGTTCTTC
size: few; J: TRBJ2-3; length: 15; V: TRBV18; D: TRBD1; CDR3: CASSQRGLGTDTQYF; DNA: TGTGCCAGCTCACAGAGGGGGCTTGGCACAGATACGCAGTATTTT
size: few; J: TRBJ2-7; length: 14; V: TRBV5-1; D: TRBD1; CDR3: CASSLGQGRNEQYF; DNA: TGCGCCAGCAGCTTGGGACAGGGAAGGAACGAGCAGTACTTC
size: few; J: TRBJ1-5; length: 13; V: TRBV5-6; D: NA; CDR3: CASSLTREGPQHF; DNA: TGTGCCAGCAGCTTGACCCGGGAAGGGCCCCAGCATTTT
size: NA; J: TRBJ2-7; length: 13; V: TRBV5-1; D: NA; CDR3: CASSPVSSDEQYF; DNA: TGCGCCAGCAGCCCGGTTAGTAGCGACGAGCAGTACTTC
size: NA; J: TRBJ2-7; length: 12; V: TRBV14; D: NA; CDR3: CASSQAGWEQYF; DNA: TGTGCCAGCAGCCAAGCGGGGTGGGAGCAGTACTTC
size: few; J: TRBJ1-4; length: 17; V: TRBV27; D: NA; CDR3: CASSLYTGRSVNEKLFF; DNA: TGTGCCAGCAGTTTATACACCGGACGGTCAGTTAATGAAAAACTGTTTTTT
size: NA; J: TRBJ2-7; length: 15; V: TRBV6-2/TRBV6-3; D: NA; CDR3: CASSYSNRPSYEQYF; DNA: TGTGCCAGCAGTTACTCGAATCGTCCGAGCTACGAGCAGTACTTC
size: many; J: TRBJ2-2; length: 13; V: TRBV20-1; D: NA; CDR3: CSAHDRHTGELFF; DNA: TGCAGTGCGCACGACAGGCACACCGGGGAGCTGTTTTTT
size: once; J: TRBJ2-3; length: 14; V: TRBV10-3; D: TRBD2; CDR3: CAIGRTSFTDTQYF; DNA: TGTGCCATCGGGCGGACTAGCTTCACAGATACGCAGTATTTT
size: NA; J: TRBJ2-3; length: 17; V: TRBV5-1; D: NA; CDR3: CASSLARGRRSTDTQYF; DNA: TGCGCCAGCAGCTTGGCGAGGGGCAGGCGATCCACAGATACGCAGTATTTT
size: few; J: TRBJ1-1; length: 15; V: TRBV7-2; D: NA; CDR3: CASSPRGAGDTEAFF; DNA: TGTGCCAGCAGCCCTCGGGGGGCGGGGGACACTGAAGCTTTCTTT
size: few; J: TRBJ2-7; length: 16; V: TRBV15; D: NA; CDR3: CATSRGRGRSSYEQYF; DNA: TGTGCCACCAGCAGAGGCCGCGGACGGAGCTCCTACGAGCAGTACTTC
size: NA; J: TRBJ2-7; length: 16; V: TRBV7-9; D: NA; CDR3: CASSLGKQGRAYEQYF; DNA: TGTGCCAGCAGCTTGGGGAAACAGGGACGAGCCTACGAGCAGTACTTC
size: NA; J: TRBJ2-6; length: 14; V: TRBV20-1; D: NA; CDR3: CSASMRSGANVLTF; DNA: TGCAGTGCTTCTATGAGGTCTGGGGCCAACGTCCTGACTTTC
size: NA; J: TRBJ2-5; length: 14; V: TRBV28; D: NA; CDR3: CASLPAYYQETQYF; DNA: TGTGCCAGCCTCCCCGCTTACTACCAAGAGACCCAGTACTTC
size: NA; J: TRBJ2-7; length: 13; V: TRBV6-1; D: NA; CDR3: CASRGGQQGEQYF; DNA: TGTGCCAGCAGGGGGGGGCAACAGGGTGAGCAGTACTTC
size: many; J: TRBJ2-7; length: 14; V: TRBV9; D: TRBD1; CDR3: CASSEGQVSYEQYF; DNA: TGTGCCAGCAGCGAGGGACAGGTCTCCTACGAGCAGTACTTC
size: many; J: TRBJ2-5; length: 13; V: TRBV2; D: TRBD1; CDR3: CASVYRGQETQYF; DNA: TGTGCCAGCGTCTACAGGGGGCAGGAGACCCAGTACTTC
size: once; J: TRBJ2-1; length: 16; V: TRBV20-1; D: TRBD2; CDR3: CSAIREFSGRNNEQFF; DNA: TGCAGTGCCATAAGGGAATTTAGCGGGAGAAACAATGAGCAGTTCTTC
size: many; J: TRBJ1-1; length: 15; V: TRBV20-1; D: NA; CDR3: CSAYELGLTGTEAFF; DNA: TGCAGTGCTTATGAACTAGGCTTAACGGGCACTGAAGCTTTCTTT
size: few; J: TRBJ2-1; length: 17; V: TRBV5-4; D: TRBD2; CDR3: CASSDNSGRAPGDEQFF; DNA: TGTGCCAGCAGCGACAATAGCGGGAGAGCACCCGGTGATGAGCAGTTCTTC
size: NA; J: TRBJ1-5; length: 14; V: TRBV6-2/TRBV6-3; D: TRBD1; CDR3: CASRSGQGNQPQHF; DNA: TGTGCCAGCAGATCCGGACAGGGAAATCAGCCCCAGCATTTT
size: NA; J: TRBJ2-7; length: 14; V: TRBV11-2; D: NA; CDR3: CASGPLTRPYEQYF; DNA: TGTGCCAGCGGACCACTGACTAGACCCTACGAGCAGTACTTC
size: NA; J: TRBJ2-3; length: 15; V: TRBV5-1; D: NA; CDR3: CASSLGITETDTQYF; DNA: TGCGCCAGCAGCTTGGGGATTACAGAAACAGATACGCAGTATTTT
size: NA; J: TRBJ1-6; length: 15; V: TRBV5-1; D: TRBD1; CDR3: CASSPGQGGPSPLHF; DNA: TGCGCCAGCAGCCCGGGACAGGGAGGTCCTTCACCCCTCCACTTT
size: many; J: TRBJ2-7; length: 11; V: TRBV20-1; D: NA; CDR3: CSASRGLEQYF; DNA: TGCAGTGCTAGTCGTGGCTTGGAGCAGTACTTC
size: NA; J: TRBJ2-5; length: 16; V: TRBV28; D: NA; CDR3: CASSQGLQILQETQYF; DNA: TGTGCCAGCAGCCAAGGGTTACAGATCCTTCAAGAGACCCAGTACTTC
size: many; J: TRBJ1-5; length: 16; V: TRBV28; D: TRBD1; CDR3: CASSLSGQGTGQPQHF; DNA: TGTGCCAGCAGTTTATCTGGACAGGGTACGGGTCAGCCCCAGCATTTT
size: NA; J: TRBJ2-5; length: 16; V: TRBV12-3/TRBV12-4; D: NA; CDR3: CASSFGPGGPQETQYF; DNA: TGTGCCAGCAGTTTCGGCCCTGGGGGACCCCAAGAGACCCAGTACTTC
size: NA; J: TRBJ2-7; length: 15; V: TRBV4-2; D: TRBD2; CDR3: CASSQERTSRYEQYF; DNA: TGTGCCAGCAGCCAAGAGAGGACTAGCCGCTACGAGCAGTACTTC
size: NA; J: TRBJ2-2; length: 15; V: TRBV10-3; D: NA; CDR3: CAISESRGNTGELFF; DNA: TGTGCCATCAGTGAGTCTAGGGGGAACACCGGGGAGCTGTTTTTT
size: NA; J: TRBJ2-3; length: 16; V: TRBV5-1; D: TRBD2; CDR3: CASSQLAGGNTDTQYF; DNA: TGCGCCAGCAGCCAGCTAGCGGGAGGAAATACAGATACGCAGTATTTT
size: NA; J: TRBJ2-1; length: 15; V: TRBV29-1; D: NA; CDR3: CSVELSTGFYNEQFF; DNA: TGCAGCGTTGAACTTTCCACAGGGTTCTACAATGAGCAGTTCTTC
size: few; J: TRBJ2-7; length: 15; V: TRBV20-1; D: TRBD2; CDR3: CSARKVAGEAYEQYF; DNA: TGCAGTGCTAGGAAAGTAGCGGGAGAGGCCTACGAGCAGTACTTC
size: NA; J: TRBJ2-7; length: 14; V: TRBV18; D: TRBD1; CDR3: CASSPGTGQYEQYF; DNA: TGTGCCAGCTCACCGGGGACAGGGCAGTACGAGCAGTACTTC
size: NA; J: TRBJ2-6; length: 15; V: TRBV6-1; D: NA; CDR3: CASSNLHSGANVLTF; DNA: TGTGCCAGCAGTAATCTCCACTCTGGGGCCAACGTCCTGACTTTC
size: many; J: TRBJ2-7; length: 16; V: TRBV27; D: TRBD2; CDR3: CASSSSPSGVGNEQYF; DNA: TGTGCCAGCAGTTCCAGCCCTAGCGGAGTAGGCAACGAGCAGTACTTC